This T cell receptor beta chain was observed in a study of cytomegalovirus exposure and HLA in healthy donors (dated by TCRdb to the late 2010s). About the investigation overall: An earlier analysis of approximately 550 of the donors reported 250 to 350 Gb of sequence data and 120 million or so unique TCR beta sequences from 150 million to 200 million T cells. To decide whether each TCR beta V gene segment behaved as functional or pseudogenic, an earlier analysis of several hundred of the donors relied on high-throughput TCR beta sequencing. Rather than drawing on any new phenotypic data, the later analysis identified candidate immune exposures from TCR beta sequences and the way those sequences occurred across donors. To predict cytomegalovirus infection status, the study combined high-throughput TCR immunosequencing, statistical association of individual TCRs with disease status, and machine learning. Every discovery cohort repertoire had been produced on one sequencing platform. The genetic ancestry cluster associated with self-reported Caucasian donors included roughly 84% of the approximately 430 genotyped donors. The T cell repertoires of several hundred subjects were profiled by immunosequencing and related to cytomegalovirus serostatus. A later genetic analysis used genome-wide SNP genotypes for about 65% of the roughly 700 donors, treating that subset as a discovery cohort. Besides the first cohort of roughly 640 subjects, a separate validation cohort made up of 120 or so different subjects was used. A later analysis re-analyzed previously published TCR beta repertoires from hundreds of donors and added high-resolution HLA genotyping to study TCR occurrence patterns. The number of donors typed differed by locus, with 629-630 for A, B, C, DRB1 and DQB1, roughly 520 for DQA1, 606 for DPA1, and some 470 for DPB1. Alongside the repertoire data, information on donor age, sex, ethnicity and CMV serostatus was compiled. HLA typing covered class I and class II loci at four-digit resolution. Among around 400 genotyped donors of the cohort, an average of approximately 240,000 unique TCR beta nucleotide sequences was sequenced per donor, of which about 19% were non-productive. The study aimed to test whether signatures of past pathogen exposure could be identified by cataloging public T cell receptors. An early release covering roughly 600 HLA-typed donors comprised 250 to 350 gigabases of sequencing data and approximately 80 million unique TCR sequences. Five DR-DQ haplotypes were treated as single units for association and clustering because of strong linkage in the cohort. What the work shows at the level of the full study, not this receptor alone: According to the authors, the approach could potentially be generalized to other disease states and immunological phenotypes. According to a later analysis, most CMV-associated TCR beta chains appeared to be HLA-restricted, and the HLA associations seemed to be driven largely by CMV exposure. An earlier analysis of approximately 600 of the donors showed that most TCR beta V segments appeared in productive rearrangements either about 90% or about 30% of the time, which broadly matched IMGT annotations. A later analysis associated 16,951 TCR beta sequences with specific HLA alleles at a false discovery rate of 0.05. While some public TCRs were present in many individuals, most TCR sequences turned up only very rarely across donors. A later analysis found that HLA-associated TCR beta chains were more clonally expanded and had lower generation probabilities than equally common non-associated chains. Roughly uniform sequencing depth across donors was assumed in presence/absence analyses, although this assumption may not hold. Over 15 rarely observed V segments, including chromosome 9 orphons, were excluded from the earlier analysis of several hundred of the donors because counts were too low. When HLA alleles, especially DR and DQ, strongly co-occurred, attributing TCR associations to individual alleles was difficult. A further reported finding was that TCR beta sequences accurately predicted the HLA-A and HLA-B alleles for most subjects in the first cohort. For the cohort, immune exposure information was limited to CMV serostatus. Linkage disequilibrium might explain the correlated functional status among segregating V segments, but an unknown experimental factor could not be excluded. Because the 87-base-pair reads could not distinguish some IMGT-functional V segments, including TRBV6-2 and TRBV6-3, those segments were excluded. A few of the identified cytomegalovirus-associated TCR beta chains were confirmed in vitro to be specific for cytomegalovirus antigens. Because HLA typing was unavailable for some donors at each locus, only the typed subset was used in association tests. In a later analysis, several top co-occurrence clusters were reported to appear linked to parvovirus B19, influenza, CMV and Epstein-Barr virus. In a later analysis, TCR association rates were found to vary across HLA loci, with the most associated TCRs seen for DRB1 alleles and the fewest for HLA-C alleles. In this cohort, only TCR beta chains were sequenced, and detectable features were limited by the absence of alpha or paired-chain data. In a later genetic analysis, a missense DCLRE1C variant was associated with V-gene and J-gene trimming of TCR beta chains, and the association was replicated in an independent cohort. The study gave a list of 150 to 200 TCR beta chains associated with cytomegalovirus. A cluster of highly shared sequence variants was judged likely to represent a technical artifact of the sequencing pipeline. Cytomegalovirus status was reported to be diagnosed by the classifier with high specificity and sensitivity in both the original and validation cohorts. A later genetic analysis reported fewer N-insertions in productive TCRs among donors in an Asian-associated ancestry cluster than the roughly 670-donor mean.

The library was produced with the immunoSEQ multiplex PCR assay. A mixture of 60 forward primers for TCR Vbeta segments and 13 reverse primers for TCR Jbeta segments was used in the multiplex PCR. Amplification of the CDR3 region of rearranged TCR beta genes was performed with a multiplex PCR assay on genomic DNA. The amplified TCR beta libraries were sequenced on the Illumina HiSeq System as 87-base-pair reads. In the source study's methods: A later analysis tallied roughly 78 million unique TCR beta chains across the 640 or so repertoires, and approximately 12 million of those chains were shared by two or more donors. Raw reads were error-corrected and collapsed into unique sequences with a nearest-neighbor algorithm that merged closely related sequences to remove PCR and sequencing errors. CDR3 sequences were aligned to IMGT reference sequences to assign V, D and J gene segments. Each retained sequence needed at least a six-nucleotide match to both a V gene segment and a J gene segment. A rearrangement counted as productive if the CDR3 had no stop codons and remained in frame with V and J, and every other rearrangement counted as non-productive. CDR3 was defined according to IMGT convention as the region running from the second conserved V-encoded cysteine to the conserved J-encoded phenylalanine. The earlier analysis of 550 to 650 of the donors excluded any sequence lacking an unambiguous match to a single V gene segment. In an earlier analysis of 587 of the donors, V segments were called functional above 56.7% productive rearrangements and were called segregating when the between-donor standard deviation exceeded 5%. A statistical classification framework was developed to diagnose cytomegalovirus status using the catalog of TCR beta chain sequences. In a later analysis, V and J genes were assigned by comparing TCR nucleotide sequences against IMGT/GENE-DB human TR gene sequences. A later analysis assigned CDR3 sequences and most-parsimonious VDJ recombination scenarios with the TCRdist pipeline. A later analysis defined each TCR beta chain by its CDR3 amino acid sequence plus V-gene family, and excluded reads lacking a unique V-gene family. To address suspected cross-contamination and a sequencing artifact, a later analysis removed approximately 590 highly shared, low-generation-probability nucleotide sequences. In a later analysis, a clonal expansion index was calculated for each public chain from normalized within-repertoire ranks of inferred template counts. In a later analysis, generation probabilities were computed with a VDJ recombination model fitted to out-of-frame rearrangements, and the resulting probabilities were checked against IGoR. In a later analysis, TCR-TCR, TCR-HLA and TCR-CMV co-occurrence was scored with hypergeometric tests, and a repertoire-size bias correction was applied to TCR pairs. In a later analysis, false discovery rates were estimated by permuting HLA or CMV assignments 20 times. In a later analysis, co-occurring TCRs were grouped using DBSCAN, with TCRdist sequence similarity added in when clustering inside HLA-allele-positive subsets. For co-occurrence clustering, repertoires with fewer than 30,000 or more than 120,000 public chains were excluded, along with 5 or 6 repertoires with anomalous nucleotide sharing. Not all clones reach the TCRdb copy of this immuneACCESS table, which keeps in-frame sequences only. Checked studies attribute under half of the gap to unresolved V genes and leave the rest unexplained. D and trimming were read from the DNA, whereas the V and J calls and clone size are those reported in that table. The sample table contains 150,000 to 200,000 clones; only one count was recorded for about 70% of them. The leading ten clones occupy around 3.1% of the sample.

In the germline V gene, CDR1 corresponds to SGHRS and CDR2 to YFSETQ. The cysteine opens and the phenylalanine closes a CDR3 of 15 amino acids. The entry retains the CDR3 DNA only, 45 bases that are in frame from base 1. Here V drops 3 bases and J drops 1 base, and the junction holds 3 bases not matched to any gene. This clone was recorded once. There is no known antigen for this receptor. No base quality values were provided; no much bigger clone lies one nucleotide off. The cohort was made up of 666 healthy bone marrow donors. At the time of sampling, every cohort member was nominally healthy, though immune exposures that went unrecorded were likely present. The donor tested CMV seronegative, placing the donor among the 350 or so seronegative members of the cohort. A peripheral blood sample was collected from each donor, and TCR beta sequencing was performed on peripheral blood mononuclear cells. Genomic DNA extraction from the blood cell samples was performed with the Qiagen DNeasy Blood Extraction Kit.

The sequenced sample was PBMCs. This TCR was recovered from a male donor in good health and CMV-seronegative. Recombination joined TRBV5-1 with TRBJ2-7, with 11 bases matching TRBD1. The CDR3 has the sequence CASSWGDRGSYEQYF. The DNA reads TGCGCCAGCAGCTGGGGGGACAGGGGGTCCTACGAGCAGTACTTC.